This note documents a single TCR beta chain sequence. This entry belongs to a study of control samples from healthy donors and cancer patients. Profiling relied on immunoSEQ multiplex PCR, and the TCRdb table lists in-frame clones only, not all of them. The table records tens of thousands of clones, about 90% of them present only once. Losses at the gene ends were 6 bases for V and 7 bases for J; bases not matched to a gene: 5. The germline CDR1 and CDR2 sequences are LNHDA and SQIVND (reference sequence). The CDR3 is 13 amino acids. This chain uses TRBV19 with TRBJ2-1; the match to TRBD1 covers 8 bases. What was sequenced was blood. The source of this sequence is a woman aged 50 to 65 in good health. For the CDR3, the DNA is TGTGCCAGTAGGGGACAGGCGTGGAATGAGCAGTTCTTC. Translation gives CASRGQAWNEQFF. The full variable domain, rest sourced from reference TRBV19 and TRBJ2-1, is DGGITQSPKYLFRKEGQNVTLSCEQNLNHDAMYWYRQDPGQGLRLIYYSQIVNDFQKGDIAEGYSVSREKKESFPLTVTSAQKNPTAFYLCASRGQAWNEQFFGPGTRLTVL.